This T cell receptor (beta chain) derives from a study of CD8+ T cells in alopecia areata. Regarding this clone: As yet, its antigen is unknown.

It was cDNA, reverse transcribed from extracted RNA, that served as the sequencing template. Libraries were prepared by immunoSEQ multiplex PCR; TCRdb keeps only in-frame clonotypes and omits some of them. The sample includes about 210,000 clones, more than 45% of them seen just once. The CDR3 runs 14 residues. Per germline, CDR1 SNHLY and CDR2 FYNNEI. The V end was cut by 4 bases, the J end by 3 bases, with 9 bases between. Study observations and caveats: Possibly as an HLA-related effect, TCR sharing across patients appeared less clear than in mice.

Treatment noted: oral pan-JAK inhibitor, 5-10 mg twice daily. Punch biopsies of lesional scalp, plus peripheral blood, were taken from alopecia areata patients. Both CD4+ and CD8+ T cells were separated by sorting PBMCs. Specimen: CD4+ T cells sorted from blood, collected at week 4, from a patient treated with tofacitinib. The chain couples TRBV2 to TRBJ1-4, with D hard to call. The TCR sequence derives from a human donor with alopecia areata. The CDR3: CASSGWQSNEKLFF. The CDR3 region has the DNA TGTGCCAGCAGTGGGTGGCAGTCTAATGAAAAACTGTTTTTT.